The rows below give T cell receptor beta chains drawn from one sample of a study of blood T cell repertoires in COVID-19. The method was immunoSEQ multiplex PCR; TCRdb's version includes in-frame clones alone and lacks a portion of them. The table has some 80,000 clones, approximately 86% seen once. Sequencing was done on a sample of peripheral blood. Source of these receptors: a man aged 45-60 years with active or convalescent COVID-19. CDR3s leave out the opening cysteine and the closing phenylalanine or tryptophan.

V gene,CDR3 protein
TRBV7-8,ASSLKRQGVGNEQF
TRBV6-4,ASSDSAGGDEQY
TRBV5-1,ASTKGGNQETQY
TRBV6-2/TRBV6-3,ASSLWGGGNEQF
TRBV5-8,ASPSQPGRTTDTQY
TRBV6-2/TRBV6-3,ASSYSTGDYT
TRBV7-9,ASSQHHTRVPEAF
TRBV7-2,ASSPRQGARYEQF
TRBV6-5,ASRGTGLNTGELF
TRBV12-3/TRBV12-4,ASSSRWNTEAF
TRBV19,ASSSQGRDGELF
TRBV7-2,ASRPGDRTDTQY
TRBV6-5,ASSWGQGDGYT
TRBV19,ASSIGGPTNGELF
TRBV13,ASSFLSWTESYEQY
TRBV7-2,ASSSGTSGVGFQETQY